This TCR beta chain was documented in a study of T-cell memory formation after mild COVID-19. Turning to the study itself: TCR clusters showed largely donor specificity. Study conclusions and caveats: Clonal second-wave expansions that peaked on day 37 had unconfirmed SARS-CoV-2 specificity. CD4+ bias marked clones expanding day 15 to 37, unlike balanced contracting clones.

With constant-segment primers, 5'RACE yielded cDNA libraries of TCR alpha and TCR beta that carried sample barcodes and UMIs. MiXCR, run by TCRdb on the 5' RACE reads, gives a single entry per CDR3 protein. The data show about 260,000 distinct CDR3 sequences, roughly 16% seen once. Trimming left V 7 bases short and J 3 bases short, with 12 bases between. CDR1 MNHEY and CDR2 SVGAGI come from the germline V gene. The CDR3 loop spans 13 amino acids. This clonotype appeared a few times. Its cognate antigen is unknown. V usage is TRBV6-5 and J usage is TRBJ1-1; D possibly corresponds to TRBD1 (6 bases). Sequences were obtained from PBMCs or a T cell subset sorted from them (not recorded which). The sequence was obtained from a young man who had mild COVID-19 (a few samples of this study predate the infection). Cell type and time point are not known. CDR3 nucleotide sequence: TGTGCCAGCAAGAGGCAGGGGTACACTGAAGCTTTCTTT. It encodes CASKRQGYTEAFF.